This T cell receptor beta chain was recorded in a study of control samples from healthy donors and cancer patients. The germline CDR1 and CDR2 sequences are MNHEY and SVGAGI. The CDR3 is 15 amino acids. Trimming shortened V by 5 bases and J by 8 bases, and 19 bases separated the two germline ends. Using immunoSEQ multiplex PCR, the repertoire was profiled, and TCRdb retains in-frame clones only, with some absent. The sample includes around 100,000 clones, roughly 91% seen only once; the top ten take about 20%. This chain joins TRBV6-5 and TRBJ2-1; unclear D gene. The receptor was isolated from a man between 60 and 75 years old with lung cancer. Sequenced: PBMCs. The CDR3 protein is CASSQSSAGLYEQFF. In DNA form, the CDR3 reads TGTGCCAGCAGTCAATCATCGGCCGGGTTGTATGAGCAGTTCTTC.